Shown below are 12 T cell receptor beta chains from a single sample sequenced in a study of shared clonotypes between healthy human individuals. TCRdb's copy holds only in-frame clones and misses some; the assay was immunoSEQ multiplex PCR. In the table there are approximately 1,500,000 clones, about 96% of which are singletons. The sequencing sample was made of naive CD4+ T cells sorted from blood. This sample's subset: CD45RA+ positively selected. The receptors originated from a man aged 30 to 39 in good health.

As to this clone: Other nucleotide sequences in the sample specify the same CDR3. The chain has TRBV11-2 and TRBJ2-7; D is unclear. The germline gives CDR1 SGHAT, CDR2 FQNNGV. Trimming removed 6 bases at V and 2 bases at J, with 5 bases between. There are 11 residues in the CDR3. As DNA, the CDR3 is TGTGCCAGCAGTGGGACCTACGAGCAGTACTTC. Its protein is CASSGTYEQYF.

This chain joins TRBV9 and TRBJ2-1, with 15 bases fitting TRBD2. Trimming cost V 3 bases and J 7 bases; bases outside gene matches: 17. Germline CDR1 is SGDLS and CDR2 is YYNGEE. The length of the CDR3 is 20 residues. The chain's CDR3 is CASSARTGLAGGVLKNEQFF. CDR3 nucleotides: TGTGCCAGCAGCGCCCGAACAGGACTAGCGGGAGGGGTATTAAAGAATGAGCAGTTCTTC. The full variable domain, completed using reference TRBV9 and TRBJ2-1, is DSGVTQTPKHLITATGQRVTLRCSPRSGDLSVYWYQQSLDQGLQFLIQYYNGEERAKGNILERFSAQQFPDLHSELNLSSLELGDSALYFCASSARTGLAGGVLKNEQFFGPGTRLTVL.

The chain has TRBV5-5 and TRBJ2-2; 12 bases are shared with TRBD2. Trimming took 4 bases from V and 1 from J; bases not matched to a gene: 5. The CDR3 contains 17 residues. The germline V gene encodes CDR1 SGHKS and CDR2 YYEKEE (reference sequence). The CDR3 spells CASSAPSGRENTGELFF. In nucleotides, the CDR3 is TGTGCCAGCAGCGCCCCTAGCGGGAGGGAGAACACCGGGGAGCTGTTTTTT.

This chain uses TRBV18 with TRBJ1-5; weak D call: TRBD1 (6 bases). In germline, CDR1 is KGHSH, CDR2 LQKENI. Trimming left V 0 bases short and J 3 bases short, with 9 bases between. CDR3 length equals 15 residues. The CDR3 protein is CASSPPHRVNQPQHF. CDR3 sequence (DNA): TGTGCCAGCTCACCACCCCACAGGGTCAATCAGCCCCAGCATTTT.

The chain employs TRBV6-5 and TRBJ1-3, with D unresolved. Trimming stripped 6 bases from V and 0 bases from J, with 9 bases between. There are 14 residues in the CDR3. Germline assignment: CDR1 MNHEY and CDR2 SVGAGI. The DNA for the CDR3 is TGTGCCAGCAGAGAGAGGAGCTCTGGAAACACCATATATTTT. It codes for CASRERSSGNTIYF.

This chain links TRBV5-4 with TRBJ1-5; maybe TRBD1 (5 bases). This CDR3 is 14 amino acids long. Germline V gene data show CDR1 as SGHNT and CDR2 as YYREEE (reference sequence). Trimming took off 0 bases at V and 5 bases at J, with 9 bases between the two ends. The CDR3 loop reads CASSLGGNDQPQHF. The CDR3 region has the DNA TGTGCCAGCAGCTTGGGGGGGAACGATCAGCCCCAGCATTTT.

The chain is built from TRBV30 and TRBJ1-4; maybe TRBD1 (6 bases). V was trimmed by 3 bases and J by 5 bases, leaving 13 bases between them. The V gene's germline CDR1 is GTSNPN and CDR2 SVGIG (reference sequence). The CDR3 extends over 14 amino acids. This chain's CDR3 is CAWRPGQVNEKLFF. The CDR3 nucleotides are TGTGCCTGGAGGCCGGGACAAGTCAATGAAAAACTGTTTTTT.

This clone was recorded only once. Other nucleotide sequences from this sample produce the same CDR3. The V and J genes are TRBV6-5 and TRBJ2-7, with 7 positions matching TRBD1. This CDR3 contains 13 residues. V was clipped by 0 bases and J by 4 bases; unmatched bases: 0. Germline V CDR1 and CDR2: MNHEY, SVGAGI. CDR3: CASSYSTGYEQYF. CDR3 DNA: TGTGCCAGCAGTTACTCGACAGGGTACGAGCAGTACTTC.

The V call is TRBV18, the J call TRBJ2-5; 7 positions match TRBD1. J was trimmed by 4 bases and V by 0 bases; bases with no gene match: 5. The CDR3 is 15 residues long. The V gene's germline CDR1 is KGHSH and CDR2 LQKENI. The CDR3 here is CASSPPRTGLETQYF. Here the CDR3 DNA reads TGTGCCAGCTCACCACCTAGGACAGGTCTAGAGACCCAGTACTTC.

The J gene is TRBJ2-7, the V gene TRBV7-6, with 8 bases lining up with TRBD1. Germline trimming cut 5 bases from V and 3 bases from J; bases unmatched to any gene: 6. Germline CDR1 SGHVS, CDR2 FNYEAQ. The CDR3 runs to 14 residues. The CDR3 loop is CASSLTGVRYEQYF. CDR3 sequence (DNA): TGTGCCAGCAGCCTGACAGGGGTCCGCTACGAGCAGTACTTC.

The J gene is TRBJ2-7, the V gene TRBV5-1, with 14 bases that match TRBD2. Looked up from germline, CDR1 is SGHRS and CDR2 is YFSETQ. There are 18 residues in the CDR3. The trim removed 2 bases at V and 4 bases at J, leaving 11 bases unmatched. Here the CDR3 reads CASSFRPTGTSGSYEQYF. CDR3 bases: TGCGCCAGCAGCTTTCGACCGACCGGGACTAGCGGGAGTTACGAGCAGTACTTC.

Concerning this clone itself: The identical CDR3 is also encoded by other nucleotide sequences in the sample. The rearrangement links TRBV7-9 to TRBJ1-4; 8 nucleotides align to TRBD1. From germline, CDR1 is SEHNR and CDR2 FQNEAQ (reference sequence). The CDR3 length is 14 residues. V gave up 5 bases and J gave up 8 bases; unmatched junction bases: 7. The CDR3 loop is CASSPGQVGEKLFF. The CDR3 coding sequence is TGTGCCAGCAGCCCGGGACAGGTGGGGGAAAAACTGTTTTTT.